Presented here are 32 T cell receptor beta chains from one specimen sequenced in a study of blood T cells in healthy people across ages. The use of a sample-barcoded 5' primer and a J-beta primer mix characterized a second PCR of roughly 7 to 11 cycles. TCRdb ran MiXCR on the 5' RACE reads and lists one entry per CDR3 protein. The data contain roughly 1.5 million distinct CDR3 sequences, around 40% of them seen just once; the ten biggest clones take up approximately 4%. Sequencing used blood. These receptors were obtained from a woman aged 18-29 years in good health.

The CDR3 sequence is CASSIQAGGSPLHF. The CDR3 DNA is TGTGCCAGCAGCATTCAAGCGGGGGGGTCACCCCTCCACTTT. This chain uses TRBV7-9 with TRBJ1-6, with D perhaps matching TRBD1 (5 bases). There are 14 residues in the CDR3. The ends were cut back, 5 bases at V and 10 bases at J, with 15 bases in the middle. In germline, CDR1 is SEHNR, CDR2 FQNEAQ (reference sequence).

J is TRBJ2-1 and V is TRBV24-1; 15 nucleotides match TRBD2. CDR3 size: 14 residues. Germline V gene sequence: CDR1 KGHDR, CDR2 SFDVKD. With 3 bases clipped from V and 15 bases from J, the junction kept 5 bases outside the gene matches. In nucleotides, the CDR3 is TGTGCCACCAGTGATCAGGGACTAGCGGGGGGTCGGTTCTTC. Amino acid sequence: CATSDQGLAGGRFF.

J is TRBJ1-5 and V is TRBV4-3; D is ambiguous. CDR1 LGHNA and CDR2 YSLEER come from the germline V gene. V was shortened by 0 bases and J by 0 bases, with 6 bases between the two germline ends. This CDR3 region has 15 residues. CDR3 protein: CASSQDGNSNQPQHF. In DNA, the CDR3 is TGCGCCAGCAGCCAAGATGGAAATAGCAATCAGCCCCAGCATTTT.

This clonotype was picked up many times. CDR3 coding DNA: TGCAGTGCGATTAGGGACAGAAGGTTAGATGGCTACACCTTC. It translates to CSAIRDRRLDGYTF. The genes are TRBV20-1 and TRBJ1-2, with 7 bases that match TRBD1. The germline V gene has CDR1 DFQATT and CDR2 SNEGSKA (reference sequence). After removal of 6 bases from V and 6 bases from J, the junction contained 13 bases not matched to a gene. This CDR3 comprises 14 residues.

The V gene is TRBV24-1, the J gene TRBJ2-2; TRBD1 matches at 8 bases. There are 18 residues in the CDR3. Germline trimming cut 6 bases from V and 1 base from J; bases unmatched to any gene: 12. Germline CDR1 KGHDR, CDR2 SFDVKD. CDR3 in amino acids: CATSSLVSGTGNTGELFF. The CDR3 DNA reads TGTGCCACCAGTTCCCTCGTATCCGGGACAGGGAACACCGGGGAGCTGTTTTTT.

The chain is built from TRBV6-5 and TRBJ1-1; D ambiguous. V lost 0 bases to trimming and J lost 8 bases, with 13 bases between them. The CDR3 has 14 residues. Per germline, CDR1 MNHEY and CDR2 SVGAGI. CDR3 DNA sequence: TGTGCCAGCAGTTACTCGTTTTTCGGCGACGAAGCTTTCTTT. Translation gives CASSYSFFGDEAFF.

This clonotype was counted a single time. The V call is TRBV30, the J call TRBJ2-7, with D uncertain. Germline CDR1 GTSNPN, CDR2 SVGIG (reference sequence). This CDR3 is built from 12 residues. Trimming removed 3 bases at V and 1 base at J, with 7 bases between. CDR3 sequence reads: CAWRVGSYEQYF. The CDR3 DNA reads as TGTGCCTGGAGAGTTGGGTCCTACGAGCAGTACTTC.

The gene calls are TRBV6-1 and TRBJ2-7; D is ambiguous. V lost 8 bases to trimming and J lost 7 bases, with 15 bases between them. Germline CDR1 is MNHNS and CDR2 is SASEGT. There are 12 residues in the CDR3. DNA of the CDR3: TGTGCCAGCTATGGGGTGTACGAGGAGCAGTACTTC. This sequence encodes CASYGVYEEQYF.

Regarding this clonotype: The junction departs from the called germline gene at one end, perhaps through a read error. The chain combines TRBV14 with TRBJ2-7; 7 bases match TRBD1. This CDR3 is built from 15 residues. From germline, CDR1 is SGHDN and CDR2 FVKESK. In DNA form, the CDR3 reads TGTGCCCGCAGCCAAGAGGACAGGTTCTCCTACGAGCAGTACTTC. Its translation: CARSQEDRFSYEQYF.

This clonotype was counted a few times. The rearrangement joins TRBV7-8 to TRBJ2-1; TRBD2 matches 9 bases. V shed 3 bases, J shed 6 bases, and the junction held 6 bases outside the gene matches. The CDR3 is 15 amino acids. Germline loops: CDR1 SGHVS, CDR2 FQNEAQ. In DNA form, the CDR3 reads TGTGCCAGCAGCTTCCCGGGACTAGCTAGCAATGAGCAGTTCTTC. This gives the protein CASSFPGLASNEQFF.

This chain joins TRBV2 and TRBJ1-1; D remains unclear. Trimming took 3 bases from V and 7 from J, leaving 12 bases between them. This CDR3 is built from 13 residues. Germline lookup yields CDR1 SNHLY and CDR2 FYNNEI. Here the CDR3 reads CASSDNQVREAFF. Written as DNA, the CDR3 is TGTGCCAGCAGTGACAACCAGGTTCGTGAAGCTTTCTTT.

The chain combines TRBV7-3 with TRBJ2-1, with 9 bases that match TRBD2. The end of the DNA fits TRBJ2-7 better, so the J call may be wrong. The germline V gene encodes CDR1 SGHTA and CDR2 FQGTGA. The CDR3 spans 14 residues. CDR3 nucleotide sequence: TGTGCCAGCATGGCGGGGGGGACCTACAATGAGCAGTACTTC. The encoded protein is CASMAGGTYNEQYF.

A single count supports this clonotype. The V gene is TRBV6-1, the J gene TRBJ2-7; the D is unclear. The ends were cut back, 0 bases at V and 7 bases at J, with 16 bases in the middle. This CDR3 comprises 15 residues. Germline CDR1 MNHNS, CDR2 SASEGT. This CDR3 is CASSEAMGTSLEQYF. The CDR3 bases are TGTGCCAGCAGTGAAGCGATGGGCACCTCACTTGAGCAGTACTTC.

The chain uses TRBV4-1 and TRBJ1-2, with D perhaps TRBD1 (5 bases). The germline V gene encodes CDR1 MGHRA and CDR2 YSYEKL. V shed 2 bases and J shed 3 bases, with 13 bases lying between them. The CDR3 length is 15 residues. CDR3: CASSQPGRGYYGYTF. The CDR3 coding sequence is TGCGCCAGCAGCCAACCCGGTAGGGGATACTATGGCTACACCTTC.

In this sample, this clonotype turned up a few times. The rearrangement uses TRBV6-4 and TRBJ2-1, with no clear D. CDR1 is MRHNA and CDR2 is SNTAGT in the germline V gene. The V and J ends lost 4 bases and 4 bases respectively, with 17 bases between them. The CDR3 has 16 residues. The CDR3 DNA follows: TGTGCCAGCAGTGTGGAGAGTACCCTCTTATACAATGAGCAGTTCTTC. It yields the protein CASSVESTLLYNEQFF.

J is TRBJ1-1 and V is TRBV18; tentatively, D is TRBD1 (5 bases). The CDR3 has 15 amino acids. The V end lost 2 bases, the J end lost 3 bases, and 13 bases lay between the germline ends. Germline V gene sequence: CDR1 KGHSH, CDR2 LQKENI. The CDR3 DNA reads TGTGCCAGCTCACCAACCAGGGTGCTCGACACTGAAGCTTTCTTT. This encodes CASSPTRVLDTEAFF.

The gene calls are TRBV4-1 and TRBJ1-6, with D possibly TRBD1 on 6 matching bases. Deletions cut 8 bases from V and 2 bases from J, with 19 bases between. The germline gives CDR1 MGHRA, CDR2 YSYEKL. CDR3 length equals 17 residues. In DNA, the CDR3 is TGCGCCAGCGGAAGGGGGGGCAGGTTTGCCTATAATTCACCCCTCCACTTT. Its protein product is CASGRGGRFAYNSPLHF.

In its sample, this clonotype was seen a few times. The gene calls are TRBV9 and TRBJ2-7; D may be TRBD2 (5 bases). With the DNA end fitting TRBJ2-4 better, the J assignment may be wrong. Germline V lookup: CDR1 SGDLS, CDR2 YYNGEE. This CDR3 region has 15 residues. CDR3 DNA sequence: TGTGCCAGCAGCGTAGGAGGAGGAATGTATAACATTCAGTACTTC. Translated, it gives CASSVGGGMYNIQYF.

In this sample, this clonotype turned up a few times. The chain couples TRBV5-1 to TRBJ2-2; 7 bases align to TRBD2. The CDR3 runs to 16 residues. V shed 1 base and J 4 bases; nucleotides not matched to a gene: 7. CDR1 SGHRS and CDR2 YFSETQ come from the germline V gene. Here the CDR3 reads CASSLTSDRLTGELFF. Written as DNA, the CDR3 is TGCGCCAGCAGCTTGACTAGCGACAGACTCACCGGGGAGCTGTTTTTT.

The V gene is TRBV4-1, the J gene TRBJ2-5, with a possible D match to TRBD2 (6 bases). The DNA end is more similar to TRBJ2-7, so the J call may be wrong. The CDR3 is 14 amino acids. Germline V gives CDR1 MGHRA, CDR2 YSYEKL. CDR3 region: CASSQGRVVSEQYF. The CDR3 DNA is TGCGCCAGCAGCCAAGGGAGGGTTGTGAGCGAGCAGTACTTC.

V is TRBV12-3 or TRBV12-4 and J is TRBJ1-3; no clear D. Trimming left V 3 bases short and J 0 bases short, with 9 bases between. This CDR3 is built from 15 residues. The CDR3 spells CASSFYQSSGNTIYF. DNA of the CDR3: TGTGCCAGCAGTTTCTACCAGAGCTCTGGAAACACCATATATTTT.

This clonotype was observed a handful of times. This chain links TRBV6-6 with TRBJ2-1; either TRBD1 or TRBD2 may fit D (5 bases each). Trimming took off 2 bases at V and 7 bases at J, with 15 bases between the two ends. This CDR3 is built from 15 residues. Germline values: CDR1 MNHNY, CDR2 SVGAGI (reference sequence). The DNA of the CDR3 is TGTGCCAGCAGTTACGAGAGGGGATGGACAAATGAGCAGTTCTTC. It specifies CASSYERGWTNEQFF.

This clonotype turned up a few times. The chain is built from TRBV6-5 and TRBJ1-2, with 8 bases fitting TRBD1. V was pared by 7 bases and J by 6 bases, with 10 bases of the junction left unmatched. Germline V gene lookup returns CDR1 MNHEY and CDR2 SVGAGI. The CDR3 is made up of 14 amino acids. For the CDR3, the DNA is TGTGCCAGCAAAGACTCAGGGGGCGCGAATGGCTACACCTTC. It codes for CASKDSGGANGYTF.

In the case of this clonotype: A junction boundary mismatches the germline segment, possibly from a read error. CDR3 sequence: CATSSPTGKGNEKFF. The CDR3 DNA sequence: TGTGCCACCAGCAGCCCAACAGGGAAGGGGAATGAGAAGTTCTTC. V and J are TRBV15 and TRBJ2-1, with D perhaps matching TRBD1 (6 bases). This CDR3 has 15 residues. Germline V CDR1 and CDR2: LNHNV, YYDKDF (reference sequence).

The CDR3 DNA is TGTGCCAGCAGTGACGGGACAACGACTGAAGCTTTCTTT. It codes for CASSDGTTTEAFF. The chain recombines TRBV6-2 or TRBV6-3 with TRBJ1-1; D possibly corresponds to TRBD1 (6 bases). Trimming removed 5 bases at V and 5 bases at J, with 12 bases between. The CDR3 extends over 13 amino acids. Germline V CDR1 and CDR2: MNHEY, SVGEGT.

The chain links TRBV10-3 to TRBJ2-7, with D possibly TRBD2 on 5 matching bases. Germline V gene lookup returns CDR1 ENHRY and CDR2 SYGVKD. Trimming shortened V by 8 bases and J by 4 bases, and 9 bases separated the two germline ends. The CDR3 is made up of 11 amino acids. In DNA, the CDR3 is TGTGCCATCGCAACGGGATACGAGCAGTACTTC. Protein product: CAIATGYEQYF.

The gene calls are TRBV2 and TRBJ2-1; TRBD2 is a possible D gene (6 bases). The J call may be incorrect, as the DNA end agrees better with TRBJ2-7. The length of the CDR3 is 14 residues. The V gene's germline CDR1 is SNHLY and CDR2 FYNNEI. The CDR3 DNA is TGTGCCAGCAGAGCGGCGGGACTTTACAATGAGCAGTACTTC. This sequence encodes CASRAAGLYNEQYF.

The chain combines TRBV5-1 with TRBJ2-1, with D uncertain. Deletions cut 5 bases from V and 5 bases from J, with 23 bases between. Germline loops: CDR1 SGHRS, CDR2 YFSETQ. CDR3 length equals 17 residues. In nucleotides, the CDR3 is TGCGCCAGCAGAAGGGTATCCCGTACTGCCAATAACAATGAGCAGTTCTTC. Its protein is CASRRVSRTANNNEQFF.

J is TRBJ1-3 and V is TRBV6-5; D gene unclear. Germline CDR1 MNHEY, CDR2 SVGAGI. CDR3 length equals 15 residues. Trimming shortened V by 0 bases and J by 2 bases, and 8 bases separated the two germline ends. The CDR3 DNA sequence: TGTGCCAGCAGTTACTCCTGGGAGCCTGGAAACACCATATATTTT. It codes for CASSYSWEPGNTIYF.

The chain employs TRBV5-1 and TRBJ2-5, with D possibly matching TRBD2 (6 bases). V was pared by 0 bases and J by 2 bases, with 17 bases between. The CDR3 runs 17 residues. Germline V CDR1 and CDR2: SGHRS, YFSETQ. The CDR3 DNA sequence: TGCGCCAGCAGCTTGGGGACTGGCGGGGACCTACAAGAGACCCAGTACTTC. Its translation is CASSLGTGGDLQETQYF.

This clonotype was seen a handful of times. The rearrangement links TRBV6-5 to TRBJ1-2; D is possibly TRBD1 (6 bases). The CDR3 covers 14 residues. Germline-derived CDR1 and CDR2 are MNHEY and SVGAGI. V gave up 5 bases and J gave up 4 bases, with 14 bases separating them. CDR3 nucleotides: TGTGCCAGCAGTGGCAGGGGCTACCCCTATGGCTACACCTTC. Amino acids: CASSGRGYPYGYTF.

The chain recombines TRBV6-6 with TRBJ2-5; 12 nucleotides agree with TRBD2. CDR1 and CDR2 (germline): MNHNY, SVGAGI (reference sequence). V was clipped by 2 bases and J by 4 bases; unmatched bases: 5. The CDR3 extends over 16 amino acids. The CDR3 sequence is CASSYGLAGGRETQYF. Written as DNA, the CDR3 is TGTGCCAGCAGTTACGGCCTAGCGGGGGGGAGAGAGACCCAGTACTTC.